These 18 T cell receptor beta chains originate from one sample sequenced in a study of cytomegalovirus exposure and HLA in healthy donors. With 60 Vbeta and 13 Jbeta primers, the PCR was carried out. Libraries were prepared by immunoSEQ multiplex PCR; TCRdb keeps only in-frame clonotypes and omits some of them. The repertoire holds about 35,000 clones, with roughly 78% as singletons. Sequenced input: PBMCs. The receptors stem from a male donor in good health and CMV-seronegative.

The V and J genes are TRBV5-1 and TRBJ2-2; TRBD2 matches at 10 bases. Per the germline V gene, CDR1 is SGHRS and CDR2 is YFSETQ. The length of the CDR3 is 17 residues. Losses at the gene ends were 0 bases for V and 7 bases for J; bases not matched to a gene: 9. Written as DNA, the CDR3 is TGCGCCAGCAGCTTGGGCCTAGCGGGAGACGAGGTCGGGGAGCTGTTTTTT. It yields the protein CASSLGLAGDEVGELFF. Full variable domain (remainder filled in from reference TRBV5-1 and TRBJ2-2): KAGVTQTPRYLIKTRGQQVTLSCSPISGHRSVSWYQQTPGQGLQFLFEYFSETQRNKGNFPGRFSGRQFSNSRSEMNVSTLELGDSALYLCASSLGLAGDEVGELFFGEGSRLTVL.

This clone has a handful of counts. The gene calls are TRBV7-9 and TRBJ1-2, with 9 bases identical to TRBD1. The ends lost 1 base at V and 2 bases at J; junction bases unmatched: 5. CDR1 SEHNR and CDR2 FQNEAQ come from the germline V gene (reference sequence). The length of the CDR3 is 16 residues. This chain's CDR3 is CASSLDLGQGNYGYTF. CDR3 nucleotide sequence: TGTGCCAGCAGCTTAGATTTAGGACAGGGGAACTATGGCTACACCTTC.

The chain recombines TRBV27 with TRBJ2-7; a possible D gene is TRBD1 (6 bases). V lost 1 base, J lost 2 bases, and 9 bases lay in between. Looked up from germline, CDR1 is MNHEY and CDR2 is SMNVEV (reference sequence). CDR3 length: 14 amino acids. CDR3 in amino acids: CASSLYRDPYEQYF. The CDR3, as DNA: TGTGCCAGCAGTTTATACAGGGACCCCTACGAGCAGTACTTC.

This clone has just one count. CDR3 sequence reads: CASSPRDRNTEAFF. The CDR3 DNA reads as TGTGCCAGCAGCCCCCGGGACAGGAACACTGAAGCTTTCTTT. The V gene is TRBV5-5, the J gene TRBJ1-1; 7 positions match TRBD1. The CDR3 is 14 amino acids. CDR1 SGHKS and CDR2 YYEKEE come from the germline V gene (reference sequence). Trimming cost V 4 bases and J 1 base; bases outside gene matches: 4.

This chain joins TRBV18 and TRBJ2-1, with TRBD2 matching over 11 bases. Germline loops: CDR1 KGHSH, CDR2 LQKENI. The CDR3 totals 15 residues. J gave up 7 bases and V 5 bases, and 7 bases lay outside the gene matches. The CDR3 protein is CASSATSGITNEQFF. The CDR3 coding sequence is TGTGCCAGCTCAGCGACTAGCGGGATCACTAATGAGCAGTTCTTC. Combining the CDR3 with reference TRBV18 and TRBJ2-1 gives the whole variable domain NAGVMQNPRHLVRRRGQEARLRCSPMKGHSHVYWYRQLPEEGLKFMVYLQKENIIDESGMPKERFSAEFPKEGPSILRIQQVVRGDSAAYFCASSATSGITNEQFFGPGTRLTVL.

CDR3 bases: TGCGCCAGCAGAACAGGGCCTTCCTCCTATAATTCACCCCTCCACTTT. As protein: CASRTGPSSYNSPLHF. The rearrangement links TRBV5-1 to TRBJ1-6; weak D call: TRBD1 (6 bases). Germline V lookup: CDR1 SGHRS, CDR2 YFSETQ. The CDR3 runs to 16 residues. V lost 5 bases, J lost 0 bases, and 12 bases lay in between.

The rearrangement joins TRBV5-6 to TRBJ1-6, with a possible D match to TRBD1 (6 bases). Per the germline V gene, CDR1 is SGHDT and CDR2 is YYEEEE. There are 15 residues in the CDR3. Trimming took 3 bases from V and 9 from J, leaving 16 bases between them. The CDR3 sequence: CASSWTTGNGSPLHF. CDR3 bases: TGTGCCAGCAGCTGGACCACAGGGAACGGTTCACCCCTCCACTTT.

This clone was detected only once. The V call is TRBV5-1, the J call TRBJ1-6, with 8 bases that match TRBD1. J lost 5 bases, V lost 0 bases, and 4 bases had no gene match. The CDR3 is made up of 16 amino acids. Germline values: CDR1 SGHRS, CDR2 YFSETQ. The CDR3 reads CASSLEMTGDNSPLHF. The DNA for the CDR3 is TGCGCCAGCAGCTTGGAGATGACAGGGGATAATTCACCCCTCCACTTT. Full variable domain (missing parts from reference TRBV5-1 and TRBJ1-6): KAGVTQTPRYLIKTRGQQVTLSCSPISGHRSVSWYQQTPGQGLQFLFEYFSETQRNKGNFPGRFSGRQFSNSRSEMNVSTLELGDSALYLCASSLEMTGDNSPLHFGNGTRLTVT.

CDR3 region: CASSQDLQGGSGELFF. As DNA, the CDR3 is TGCGCCAGCAGCCAAGATTTGCAGGGGGGTTCCGGGGAGCTGTTTTTT. The V gene is TRBV4-1, the J gene TRBJ2-2; D possibly corresponds to TRBD1 (7 bases). Germline V CDR1 and CDR2: MGHRA, YSYEKL. CDR3 size: 16 residues. V lost 0 bases and J 6 bases, leaving 14 bases between the germline ends.

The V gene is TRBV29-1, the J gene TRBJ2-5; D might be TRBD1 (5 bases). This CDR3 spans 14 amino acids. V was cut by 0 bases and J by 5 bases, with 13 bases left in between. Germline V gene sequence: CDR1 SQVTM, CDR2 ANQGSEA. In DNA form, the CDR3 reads TGCAGCGTTGAAGAGTGGCAGGGCCGGGAGACCCAGTACTTC. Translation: CSVEEWQGRETQYF.

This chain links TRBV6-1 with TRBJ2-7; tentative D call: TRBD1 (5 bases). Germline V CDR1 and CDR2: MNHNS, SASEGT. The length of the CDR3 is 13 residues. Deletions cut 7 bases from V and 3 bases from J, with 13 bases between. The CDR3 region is CASMTRAGYEQYF. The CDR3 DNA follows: TGTGCCAGCATGACCAGGGCCGGCTACGAGCAGTACTTC.

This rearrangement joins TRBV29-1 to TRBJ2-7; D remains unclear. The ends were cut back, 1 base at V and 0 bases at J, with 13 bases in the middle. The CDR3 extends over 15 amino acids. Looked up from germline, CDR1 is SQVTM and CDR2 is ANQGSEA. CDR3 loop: CSVEGGKGLSYEQYF. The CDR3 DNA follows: TGCAGCGTTGAAGGAGGCAAAGGCCTCTCCTACGAGCAGTACTTC.

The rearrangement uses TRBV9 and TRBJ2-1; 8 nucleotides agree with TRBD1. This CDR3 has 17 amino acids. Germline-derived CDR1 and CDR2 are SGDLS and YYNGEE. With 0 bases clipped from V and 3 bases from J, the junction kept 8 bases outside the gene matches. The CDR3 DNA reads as TGTGCCAGCAGCGTAGTCGACAGGGGAGGATACTACAATGAGCAGTTCTTC. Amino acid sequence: CASSVVDRGGYYNEQFF. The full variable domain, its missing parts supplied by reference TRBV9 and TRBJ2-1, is DSGVTQTPKHLITATGQRVTLRCSPRSGDLSVYWYQQSLDQGLQFLIQYYNGEERAKGNILERFSAQQFPDLHSELNLSSLELGDSALYFCASSVVDRGGYYNEQFFGPGTRLTVL.

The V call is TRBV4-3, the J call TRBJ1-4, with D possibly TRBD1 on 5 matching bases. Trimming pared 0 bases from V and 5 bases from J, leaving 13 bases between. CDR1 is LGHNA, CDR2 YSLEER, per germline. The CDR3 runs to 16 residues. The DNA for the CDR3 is TGCGCCAGCAGCCAAGATGGCAGGGTATCGAATGAAAAACTGTTTTTT. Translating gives CASSQDGRVSNEKLFF.

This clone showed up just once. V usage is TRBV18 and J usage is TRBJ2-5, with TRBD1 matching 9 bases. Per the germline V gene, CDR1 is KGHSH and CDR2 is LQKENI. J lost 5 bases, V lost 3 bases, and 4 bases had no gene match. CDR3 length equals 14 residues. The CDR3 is CASSPGQGFETQYF. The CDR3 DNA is TGTGCCAGCTCACCGGGACAGGGTTTTGAGACCCAGTACTTC.

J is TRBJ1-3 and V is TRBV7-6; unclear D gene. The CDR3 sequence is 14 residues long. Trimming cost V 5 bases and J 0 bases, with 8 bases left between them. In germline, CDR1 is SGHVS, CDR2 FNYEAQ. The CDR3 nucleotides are TGTGCCAGCAGCCCCCTCCCCTCTGGAAACACCATATATTTT. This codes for CASSPLPSGNTIYF.

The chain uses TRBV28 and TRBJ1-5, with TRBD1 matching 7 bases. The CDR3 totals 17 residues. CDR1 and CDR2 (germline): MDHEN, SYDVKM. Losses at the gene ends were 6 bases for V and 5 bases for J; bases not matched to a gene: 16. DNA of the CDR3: TGTGCCAGCAGCGCGTTAATCTACAGGGGAGCCCATCAGCCCCAGCATTTT. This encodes CASSALIYRGAHQPQHF.

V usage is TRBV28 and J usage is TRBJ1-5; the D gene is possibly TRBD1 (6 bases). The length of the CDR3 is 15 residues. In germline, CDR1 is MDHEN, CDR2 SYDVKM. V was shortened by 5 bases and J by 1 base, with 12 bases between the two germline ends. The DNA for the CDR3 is TGTGCCAGCAGTACCGGGACATTGAGCAATCAGCCCCAGCATTTT. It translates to CASSTGTLSNQPQHF.